Listed below are T cell receptor beta chains from one sample, sequenced in a study of shared clonotypes between healthy human individuals. Profiled with immunoSEQ multiplex PCR; TCRdb holds only in-frame clones, not every one. The sample lists fewer than 650,000 clones, roughly 72% occurring once. The sequenced sample was PBMCs. All receptors derive from a woman aged 40 to 50 in good health. Some clones in this sample may be carry-over from other donors' samples. Both conserved end residues are part of each CDR3. D genes are given only for firm matches. Clone size is shown for a subset of rows, as once, few, many or a class of expanded clone.

TRBV7-2	-	-	14	TRBJ1-2	CASSLAVQGIYYTF	TGTGCCAGCAGCTTAGCGGTCCAAGGAATCTACTACACCTTC
TRBV5-5	-	-	15	TRBJ1-2	CASSLDSFISYGYTF	TGTGCCAGCAGCCTGGACAGCTTCATCTCCTATGGCTACACCTTC
TRBV4-1	-	TRBD1	16	TRBJ1-4	CASSQGYRGANEKLFF	TGCGCCAGCAGCCAAGGTTACAGGGGGGCTAATGAAAAACTGTTTTTT
TRBV19	-	-	15	TRBJ2-3	CASRNRGTSTDTQYF	TGTGCCAGTAGAAATAGAGGGACCAGCACAGATACGCAGTATTTT
TRBV28	-	-	12	TRBJ1-2	CASSLGAAGYTF	TGTGCCAGCAGTTTGGGGGCGGCAGGCTACACCTTC
TRBV19	-	TRBD2	14	TRBJ2-7	CASGLGGRAREQYF	TGTGCCAGCGGATTAGGCGGGAGGGCCCGGGAGCAGTACTTC
TRBV15	-	-	13	TRBJ1-4	CATSVKGDEKLFF	TGTGCCACCAGCGTTAAGGGAGATGAAAAACTGTTTTTT
TRBV7-2	-	TRBD1	15	TRBJ2-5	CASSLGGQSQETQYF	TGTGCCAGCAGCTTAGGGGGACAGTCACAAGAGACCCAGTACTTC
TRBV28	-	-	18	TRBJ2-7	CASSLCGGQGPRLGEQYF	TGTGCCAGCAGTTTATGCGGTGGCCAGGGCCCCCGTCTTGGCGAGCAGTACTTC
TRBV30	-	-	14	TRBJ2-7	CAWSSLGLVHEQYF	TGCGCCTGGAGTTCTCTAGGGCTCGTCCACGAGCAGTACTTC
TRBV27	-	TRBD2	15	TRBJ2-1	CASRFGLAEIGEQFF	TGTGCCAGCAGGTTCGGGCTAGCGGAGATCGGTGAGCAGTTCTTC
TRBV7-2	few	-	15	TRBJ1-5	CASSLAGGQGQPQHF	TGTGCCAGCAGCTTAGCTGGGGGGCAGGGTCAGCCCCAGCATTTT
TRBV18	-	-	17	TRBJ1-3	CASSPPGAGSAGNTIYF	TGTGCCAGCTCACCACCGGGGGCAGGGTCTGCTGGAAACACCATATATTTT
TRBV13	-	TRBD2	15	TRBJ2-3	CASSLWGGSTDTQYF	TGTGCCAGCAGCTTATGGGGGGGTAGCACAGATACGCAGTATTTT
TRBV5-1	-	-	15	TRBJ1-4	CASSTGGLTNEKLFF	TGCGCCAGCAGCACGGGGGGTTTAACTAATGAAAAACTGTTTTTT
TRBV6-1	-	-	15	TRBJ2-1	CASSVAHSPLYEQFF	TGTGCCAGTTCGGTGGCGCACAGCCCGCTTTATGAGCAGTTCTTC
TRBV10-2	-	-	15	TRBJ2-2	CASSAGRLNTGELFF	TGCGCCAGCAGTGCGGGACGCCTCAACACCGGGGAGCTGTTTTTT
TRBV18	-	-	12	TRBJ2-7	CASSKDSYEQYF	TGTGCCAGCTCCAAAGACTCCTACGAGCAGTACTTC
TRBV6-6	-	-	14	TRBJ1-1	CASSQGFRVTEAFF	TGTGCCAGCAGCCAAGGGTTCAGGGTGACTGAAGCTTTCTTT
TRBV19	-	-	15	TRBJ2-2	CASSRRAGNTGELFF	TGTGCCAGTAGTAGACGAGCGGGGAACACCGGGGAGCTGTTTTTT
TRBV29-1	-	-	15	TRBJ1-4	CSVGFSRSANEKLFF	TGCAGCGTTGGGTTTAGTCGGAGTGCTAATGAAAAACTGTTTTTT
TRBV9	few	TRBD2	16	TRBJ2-2	CASSVVVLAGAGELFF	TGTGCCAGCAGCGTAGTTGTACTAGCGGGAGCCGGGGAGCTGTTTTTT
TRBV23-1	-	-	12	TRBJ2-7	CASPRVSYEQYF	TGCGCCAGCCCAAGGGTCTCTTACGAGCAGTACTTC
TRBV18	-	TRBD1	15	TRBJ2-5	CASSQGQGRTETQYF	TGTGCCAGCTCACAAGGACAGGGGAGAACAGAGACCCAGTACTTC
TRBV9	-	TRBD1	18	TRBJ2-3	CASSVDLAGTVFTDTQYF	TGTGCCAGCAGCGTAGACTTGGCCGGGACAGTATTCACAGATACGCAGTATTTT
TRBV5-1	many	-	14	TRBJ2-2	CASSLGEYTGELFF	TGCGCCAGCAGCTTAGGGGAGTACACCGGGGAGCTGTTTTTT
TRBV28	-	TRBD1	15	TRBJ1-2	CASSLGTGAIGGYTF	TGTGCCAGCAGTTTGGGGACAGGGGCTATAGGCGGCTACACCTTC
TRBV7-9	-	-	15	TRBJ1-2	CASSLVGRGVNGYTF	TGTGCCAGCAGCTTAGTGGGCAGGGGAGTCAATGGCTACACCTTC
TRBV28	-	-	18	TRBJ2-6	CASSFSGYPSSGANVLTF	TGTGCCAGCAGTTTTTCCGGTTACCCAAGCTCTGGGGCCAACGTCCTGACTTTC
TRBV2	-	-	15	TRBJ1-3	CASNGGSGEGNTIYF	TGTGCCAGCAATGGGGGAAGCGGGGAGGGAAACACCATATATTTT
TRBV6-5	few	-	14	TRBJ1-4	CASSSDGANEKLFF	TGTGCCAGCAGTTCCGACGGGGCGAATGAAAAACTGTTTTTT
TRBV6-4	-	TRBD2	15	TRBJ2-1	CASSDGDGAGDEQFF	TGTGCCAGCAGTGACGGTGACGGGGCGGGGGATGAGCAGTTCTTC
TRBV5-1	-	TRBD2	14	TRBJ2-1	CASSFGGRMVEQFF	TGCGCCAGCAGCTTTGGCGGGAGAATGGTTGAGCAGTTCTTC
TRBV11-3	-	TRBD1	15	TRBJ1-1	CASTVGQGMNTEAFF	TGTGCCAGCACCGTAGGACAGGGAATGAACACTGAAGCTTTCTTT
TRBV7-9	-	-	15	TRBJ2-5	CASSLVLFRGETQYF	TGTGCCAGCAGCTTAGTTCTATTTAGGGGGGAGACCCAGTACTTC
TRBV5-1	-	-	14	TRBJ1-2	CASSLGRGADGYTF	TGCGCCAGCAGCTTGGGGCGGGGGGCTGATGGCTACACCTTC
TRBV6-1	-	-	15	TRBJ1-2	CASSEEGRGGYGYTF	TGTGCCAGCAGTGAAGAAGGCAGGGGAGGCTATGGCTACACCTTC
TRBV11-3	many	-	14	TRBJ2-7	CASSREGSSYEQYF	TGTGCCAGCAGTCGCGAGGGCTCATCCTACGAGCAGTACTTC
TRBV19	-	TRBD1	15	TRBJ2-7	CASSFRDRGAYEQYF	TGTGCCAGTAGTTTCCGGGACAGGGGAGCCTACGAGCAGTACTTC
TRBV5-4	many	TRBD2	14	TRBJ2-1	CASSYSGRIVEQFF	TGTGCCAGCAGTTATAGCGGGAGGATCGTTGAGCAGTTCTTC
TRBV30	-	TRBD1	12	TRBJ1-2	CAATGGYYGYTF	TGTGCCGCCACAGGGGGGTACTATGGCTACACCTTC
TRBV19	-	-	14	TRBJ2-7	CASSPALDVTVQYF	TGTGCCAGTAGTCCTGCACTAGACGTTACGGTGCAGTACTTC
TRBV7-8	-	-	13	TRBJ2-1	CASNRDSNNEQFF	TGTGCCAGCAACCGGGACTCGAACAATGAGCAGTTCTTC
TRBV7-2	-	-	16	TRBJ2-2	CASSLAPAANTGELFF	TGTGCCAGCAGCTTAGCCCCGGCAGCGAACACCGGGGAGCTGTTTTTT
TRBV19	-	-	13	TRBJ1-2	CASSTPDFAGYTF	TGTGCCAGTAGTACGCCGGACTTCGCTGGCTACACCTTC
TRBV6-4	-	-	16	TRBJ2-1	CASSDVVSRTYNEQFF	TGTGCCAGCAGTGACGTAGTCTCAAGGACCTACAATGAGCAGTTCTTC
TRBV6-5	-	-	14	TRBJ2-1	CASTRTTANNEQFF	TGTGCCAGCACCCGAACTACCGCTAACAATGAGCAGTTCTTC
TRBV5-1	-	TRBD2	14	TRBJ2-1	CASSRSSGYNEQFF	TGCGCCAGCAGTAGGAGTAGCGGGTACAATGAGCAGTTCTTC
TRBV11-2	few	-	16	TRBJ1-5	CASSLVLGGNNQPQHF	TGTGCCAGCAGCTTAGTCTTGGGGGGGAATAACCAGCCCCAGCATTTT
TRBV28	once	-	15	TRBJ1-3	CASSLPGYSGNTIYF	TGTGCCAGCAGTTTACCAGGGTACTCTGGAAACACCATATATTTT
TRBV6-5	-	-	11	TRBJ2-7	CASSNSYEQYF	TGTGCCAGCAGTAACAGCTACGAGCAGTACTTC